A selection of T cell receptor beta chains follows, all from one sample in a study of response to subunit inactivated influenza vaccine. TCRdb reprocessed the RT-PCR reads with MiXCR, giving one entry per CDR3 protein. Altogether roughly 520,000 distinct CDR3 sequences are present, less than 30% being singletons, with the ten largest covering 1.5% to 2%. Specimen: CD4+ T cells sorted from PBMCs, collected around 5 days after vaccination. Receptors were obtained from a man aged 45-65 years who received an inactivated influenza vaccine. CDR3s include the opening cysteine and the closing phenylalanine or tryptophan.

V gene: TRBV5-6; J gene: TRBJ2-3; CDR3 protein: CASSLVDTDTQYF
V gene: TRBV10-3; J gene: TRBJ1-1; CDR3 protein: CAIAGVNTEAFF
V gene: TRBV30; J gene: TRBJ2-7; CDR3 protein: CAWGSGRPYEQYF
V gene: TRBV28; J gene: TRBJ2-7; CDR3 protein: CASRKDTYEQYF
V gene: TRBV7-9; J gene: TRBJ2-2; CDR3 protein: CASIAGTGYAGELFF
V gene: TRBV15; J gene: TRBJ1-1; CDR3 protein: CATSSPAGNTEAFF
V gene: TRBV5-1; J gene: TRBJ2-1; CDR3 protein: CASSLGVSVSNNEQFF
V gene: TRBV5-1; J gene: TRBJ2-1; CDR3 protein: CASSLAGDPYNEQFF
V gene: TRBV11-2; J gene: TRBJ2-7; CDR3 protein: CASSSLGQKSYEQYF
V gene: TRBV10-3; J gene: TRBJ1-1; CDR3 protein: CAISESGRANTEAFF
V gene: TRBV12-3/TRBV12-4; J gene: TRBJ1-5; CDR3 protein: CASSYRRGPEQPQHF
V gene: TRBV14; J gene: TRBJ1-4; CDR3 protein: CASSQEGFSGKLFF
V gene: TRBV20-1; J gene: TRBJ2-2; CDR3 protein: CSARAGTSGRGDLRGELFF
V gene: TRBV11-2; J gene: TRBJ2-3; CDR3 protein: CASSTSTSPTQYF
V gene: TRBV6-6; J gene: TRBJ2-7; CDR3 protein: CATCRDPPYEQYF
V gene: TRBV5-1; J gene: TRBJ2-7; CDR3 protein: CASSLDGRATEQYF
V gene: TRBV7-2; J gene: TRBJ1-5; CDR3 protein: CASRWGNSNQPQHF
V gene: TRBV20-1; J gene: TRBJ2-1; CDR3 protein: CSARQPGSYNEQFF
V gene: TRBV12-3/TRBV12-4; J gene: TRBJ1-2; CDR3 protein: CASSRDRYGYTF
V gene: TRBV24-1; J gene: TRBJ2-1; CDR3 protein: CATASGNSGPTSYNEQFF
V gene: TRBV4-1; J gene: TRBJ2-5; CDR3 protein: CASSQPRARETQYF
V gene: TRBV4-3; J gene: TRBJ2-1; CDR3 protein: CASSQDQGDWDNEQFF
V gene: TRBV5-1; J gene: TRBJ2-1; CDR3 protein: CASSFGGGYYNEQFF
V gene: TRBV3-1; J gene: TRBJ2-1; CDR3 protein: CASSQQLRSSYNEQFF
V gene: TRBV12-3/TRBV12-4; J gene: TRBJ2-1; CDR3 protein: CATSRRGGRYNEQFF
V gene: TRBV5-1; J gene: TRBJ2-5; CDR3 protein: CASSILETPSGQETQYF
V gene: TRBV6-2/TRBV6-3; J gene: TRBJ2-1; CDR3 protein: CASSLDTNNEQFF
V gene: TRBV24-1; J gene: TRBJ1-1; CDR3 protein: CATSDTRQGNTEAFF
V gene: TRBV12-3/TRBV12-4; J gene: TRBJ1-1; CDR3 protein: CASSPMGGANTEAFF
V gene: TRBV30; J gene: TRBJ1-2; CDR3 protein: CAWSVLRRTANFYGYTF